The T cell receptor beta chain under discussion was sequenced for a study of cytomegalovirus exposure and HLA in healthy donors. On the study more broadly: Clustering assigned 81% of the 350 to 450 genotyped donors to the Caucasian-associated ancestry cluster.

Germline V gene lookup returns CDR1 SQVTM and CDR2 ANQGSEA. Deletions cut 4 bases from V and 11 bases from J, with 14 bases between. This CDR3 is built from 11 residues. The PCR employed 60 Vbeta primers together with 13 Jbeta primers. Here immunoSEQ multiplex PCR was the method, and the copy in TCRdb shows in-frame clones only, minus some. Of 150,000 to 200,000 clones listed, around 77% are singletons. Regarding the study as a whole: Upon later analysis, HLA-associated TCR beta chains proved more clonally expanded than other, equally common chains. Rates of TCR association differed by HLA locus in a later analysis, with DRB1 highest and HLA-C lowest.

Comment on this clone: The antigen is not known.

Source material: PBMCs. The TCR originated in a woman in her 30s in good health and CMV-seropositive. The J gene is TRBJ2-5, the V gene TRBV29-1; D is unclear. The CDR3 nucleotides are TGCAGCGTTGCTACTCCGTATGAGCAGTACTTC. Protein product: CSVATPYEQYF.